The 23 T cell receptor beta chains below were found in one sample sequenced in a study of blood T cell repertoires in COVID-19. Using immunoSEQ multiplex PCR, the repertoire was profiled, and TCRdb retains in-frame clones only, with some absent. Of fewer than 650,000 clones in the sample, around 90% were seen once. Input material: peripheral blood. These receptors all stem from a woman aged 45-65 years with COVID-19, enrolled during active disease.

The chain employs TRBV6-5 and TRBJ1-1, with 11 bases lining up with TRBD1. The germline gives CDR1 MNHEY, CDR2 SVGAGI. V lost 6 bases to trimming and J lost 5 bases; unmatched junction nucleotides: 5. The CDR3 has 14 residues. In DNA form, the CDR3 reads TGTGCCAGCAGCACCGGACAGGGGGCTACTGAAGCTTTCTTT. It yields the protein CASSTGQGATEAFF.

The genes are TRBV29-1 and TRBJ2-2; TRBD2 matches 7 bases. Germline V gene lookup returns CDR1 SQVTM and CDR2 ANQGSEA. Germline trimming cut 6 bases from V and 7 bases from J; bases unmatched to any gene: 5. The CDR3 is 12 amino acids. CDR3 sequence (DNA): TGCAGCGTGGGGCGGGGGTACGGGGAGCTGTTTTTT. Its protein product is CSVGRGYGELFF.

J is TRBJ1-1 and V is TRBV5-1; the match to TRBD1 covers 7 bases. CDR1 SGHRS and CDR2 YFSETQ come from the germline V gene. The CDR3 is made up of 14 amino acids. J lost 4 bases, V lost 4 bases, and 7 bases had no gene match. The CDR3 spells CASSEDRRFTEAFF. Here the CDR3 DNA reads TGCGCCAGCAGCGAGGACAGGCGATTCACTGAAGCTTTCTTT. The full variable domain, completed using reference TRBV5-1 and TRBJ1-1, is KAGVTQTPRYLIKTRGQQVTLSCSPISGHRSVSWYQQTPGQGLQFLFEYFSETQRNKGNFPGRFSGRQFSNSRSEMNVSTLELGDSALYLCASSEDRRFTEAFFGQGTRLTVV.

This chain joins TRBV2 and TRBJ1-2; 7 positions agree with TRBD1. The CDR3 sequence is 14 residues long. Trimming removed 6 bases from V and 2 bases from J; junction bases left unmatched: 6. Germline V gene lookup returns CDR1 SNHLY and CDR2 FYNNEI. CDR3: CASSWDRSNYGYTF. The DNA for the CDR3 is TGTGCCAGCAGCTGGGACAGATCGAACTATGGCTACACCTTC. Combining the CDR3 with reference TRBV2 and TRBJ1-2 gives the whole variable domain EPEVTQTPSHQVTQMGQEVILRCVPISNHLYFYWYRQILGQKVEFLVSFYNNEISEKSEIFDDQFSVERPDGSNFTLKIRSTKLEDSAMYFCASSWDRSNYGYTFGSGTRLTVV.

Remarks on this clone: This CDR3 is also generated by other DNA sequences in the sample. The CDR3, as DNA: TGTGCCAGCAAGGGTCAGGGGAACACTGAAGCTTTCTTT. Translation gives CASKGQGNTEAFF. V usage is TRBV2 and J usage is TRBJ1-1, with a possible D match to TRBD1 (5 bases). Germline V gene data show CDR1 as SNHLY and CDR2 as FYNNEI. The germline V and J ends were trimmed by 7 bases and 1 base, with 10 bases remaining between them. The CDR3 is 13 residues long.

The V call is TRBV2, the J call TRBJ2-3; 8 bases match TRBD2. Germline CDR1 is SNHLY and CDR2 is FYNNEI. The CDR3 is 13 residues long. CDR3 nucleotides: TGTGCTTGGGGTAGCGGGGTCGCAGATACGCAGTATTTT. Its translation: CAWGSGVADTQYF.

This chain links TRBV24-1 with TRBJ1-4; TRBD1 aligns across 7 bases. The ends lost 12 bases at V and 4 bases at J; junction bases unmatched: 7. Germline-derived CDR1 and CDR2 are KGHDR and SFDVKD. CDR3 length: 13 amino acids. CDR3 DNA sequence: TGTGCCTCCCAGGGACAGTATAATGAAAAACTGTTTTTT. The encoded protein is CASQGQYNEKLFF.

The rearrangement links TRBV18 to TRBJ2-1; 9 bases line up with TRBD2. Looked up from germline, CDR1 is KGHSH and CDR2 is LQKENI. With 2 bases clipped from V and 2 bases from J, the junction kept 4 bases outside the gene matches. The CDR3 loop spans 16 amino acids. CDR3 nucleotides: TGTGCCAGCTCACCAAGGGCGGGGGGGACCTACAATGAGCAGTTCTTC. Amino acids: CASSPRAGGTYNEQFF.

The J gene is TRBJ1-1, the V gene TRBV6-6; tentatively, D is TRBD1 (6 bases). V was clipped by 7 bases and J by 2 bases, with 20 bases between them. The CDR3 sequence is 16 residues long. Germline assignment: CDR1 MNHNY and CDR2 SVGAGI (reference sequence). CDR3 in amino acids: CASTQGVGRGNTEAFF. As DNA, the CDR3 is TGTGCCAGCACCCAGGGTGTCGGCAGGGGTAACACTGAAGCTTTCTTT.

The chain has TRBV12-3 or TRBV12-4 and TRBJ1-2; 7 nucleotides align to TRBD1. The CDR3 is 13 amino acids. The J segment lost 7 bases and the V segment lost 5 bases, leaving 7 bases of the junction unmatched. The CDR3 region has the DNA TGTGCCAGCAGTCCCGACAGGGTAGGTGGCTACACCTTC. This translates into CASSPDRVGGYTF.

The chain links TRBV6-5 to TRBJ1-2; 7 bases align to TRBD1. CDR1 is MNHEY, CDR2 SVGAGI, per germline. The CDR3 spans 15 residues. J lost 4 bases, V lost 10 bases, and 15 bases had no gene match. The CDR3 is CATLKQGRTSYGYTF. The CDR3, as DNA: TGTGCCACACTAAAACAGGGGCGTACCTCCTATGGCTACACCTTC.

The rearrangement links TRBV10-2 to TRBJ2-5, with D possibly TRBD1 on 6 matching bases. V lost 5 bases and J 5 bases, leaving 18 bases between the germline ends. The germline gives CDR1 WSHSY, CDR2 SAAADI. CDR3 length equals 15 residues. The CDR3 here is CASSLRDTLGETQYF. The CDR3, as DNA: TGCGCCAGCAGTCTCCGGGACACCCTGGGGGAGACCCAGTACTTC.

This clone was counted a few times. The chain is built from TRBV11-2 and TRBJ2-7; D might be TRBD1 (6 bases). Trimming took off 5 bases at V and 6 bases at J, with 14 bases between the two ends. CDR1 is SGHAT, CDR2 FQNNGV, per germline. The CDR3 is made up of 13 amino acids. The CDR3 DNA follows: TGTGCCAGCAGCGTAACAGGGTCCGGCGAGCAGTACTTC. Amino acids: CASSVTGSGEQYF.

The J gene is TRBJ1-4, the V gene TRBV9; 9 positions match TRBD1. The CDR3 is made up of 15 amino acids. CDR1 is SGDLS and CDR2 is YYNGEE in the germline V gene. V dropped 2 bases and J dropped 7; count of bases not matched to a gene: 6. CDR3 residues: CASSVGQGYGEKLFF. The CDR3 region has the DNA TGTGCCAGCAGCGTCGGACAGGGGTACGGTGAAAAACTGTTTTTT.

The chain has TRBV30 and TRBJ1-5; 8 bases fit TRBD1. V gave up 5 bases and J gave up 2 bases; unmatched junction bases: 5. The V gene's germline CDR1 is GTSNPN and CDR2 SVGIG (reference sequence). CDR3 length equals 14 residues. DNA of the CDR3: TGTGCCTGGGATGGGACAGGAGGCAATCAGCCCCAGCATTTT. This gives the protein CAWDGTGGNQPQHF. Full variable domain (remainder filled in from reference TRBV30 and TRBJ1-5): SQTIHQWPATLVQPVGSPLSLECTVEGTSNPNLYWYRQAAGRGLQLLFYSVGIGQISSEVPQNLSASRPQDRQFILSSKKLLLSDSGFYLCAWDGTGGNQPQHFGDGTRLSIL.

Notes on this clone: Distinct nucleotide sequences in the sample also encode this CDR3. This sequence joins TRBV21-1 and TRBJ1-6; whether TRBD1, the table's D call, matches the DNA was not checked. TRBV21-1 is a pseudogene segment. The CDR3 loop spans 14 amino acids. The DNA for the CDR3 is TGTGCCAGCAGCAAAGGACAGGGCAATTCACCCCTCCACTTT. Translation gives CASSKGQGNSPLHF.

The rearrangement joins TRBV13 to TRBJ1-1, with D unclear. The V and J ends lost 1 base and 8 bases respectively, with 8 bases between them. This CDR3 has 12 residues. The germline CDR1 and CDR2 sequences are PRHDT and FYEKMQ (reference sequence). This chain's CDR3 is CASSLEAREAFF. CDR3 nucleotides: TGTGCCAGCAGCTTAGAGGCCAGGGAAGCTTTCTTT.

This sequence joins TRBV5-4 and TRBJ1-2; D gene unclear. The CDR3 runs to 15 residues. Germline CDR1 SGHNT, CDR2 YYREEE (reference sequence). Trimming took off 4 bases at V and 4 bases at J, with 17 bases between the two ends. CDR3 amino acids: CASSPGAAVAYGYTF. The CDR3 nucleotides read TGTGCCAGCAGCCCGGGAGCGGCGGTGGCCTATGGCTACACCTTC.

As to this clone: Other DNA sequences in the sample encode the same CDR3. CDR3 residues: CASSFATGGNTEAFF. The CDR3 coding sequence is TGCGCCAGCAGCTTCGCGACAGGGGGTAACACTGAAGCTTTCTTT. This sequence joins TRBV5-1 and TRBJ1-1; the match to TRBD1 covers 9 bases. Germline lookup yields CDR1 SGHRS and CDR2 YFSETQ. The length of the CDR3 is 15 residues. V was clipped by 2 bases and J by 2 bases; unmatched bases: 4.

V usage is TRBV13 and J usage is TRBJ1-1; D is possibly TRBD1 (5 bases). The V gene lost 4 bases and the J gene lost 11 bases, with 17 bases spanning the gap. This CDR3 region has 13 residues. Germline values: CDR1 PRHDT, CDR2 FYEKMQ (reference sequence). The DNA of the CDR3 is TGTGCCAGCAGCTCAACGCAGGGTAGAATGGCTTTCTTT. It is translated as CASSSTQGRMAFF.

CDR3 sequence: CASQRDRGIYGYTF. In DNA, the CDR3 is TGTGCCAGTCAACGGGACAGGGGGATCTATGGCTACACCTTC. This chain links TRBV5-5 with TRBJ1-2, with 11 nucleotides matching TRBD1. The V and J ends lost 8 bases and 4 bases, in that order; junction bases with no gene match: 7. The CDR3 extends over 14 amino acids. Germline CDR1 reads SGHKS; CDR2 reads YYEKEE (reference sequence).

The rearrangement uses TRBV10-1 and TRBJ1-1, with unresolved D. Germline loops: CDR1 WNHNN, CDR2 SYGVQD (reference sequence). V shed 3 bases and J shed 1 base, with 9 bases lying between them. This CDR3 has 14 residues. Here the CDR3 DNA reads TGCGCCAGCAGTGACGGAGTTTGGAACACTGAAGCTTTCTTT. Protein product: CASSDGVWNTEAFF.

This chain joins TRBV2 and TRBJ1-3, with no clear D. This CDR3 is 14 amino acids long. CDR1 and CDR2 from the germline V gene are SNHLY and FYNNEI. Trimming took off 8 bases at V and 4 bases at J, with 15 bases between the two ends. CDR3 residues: CASVHDQRGNTIYF. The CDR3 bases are TGTGCCAGCGTTCACGATCAGAGGGGAAACACCATATATTTT.